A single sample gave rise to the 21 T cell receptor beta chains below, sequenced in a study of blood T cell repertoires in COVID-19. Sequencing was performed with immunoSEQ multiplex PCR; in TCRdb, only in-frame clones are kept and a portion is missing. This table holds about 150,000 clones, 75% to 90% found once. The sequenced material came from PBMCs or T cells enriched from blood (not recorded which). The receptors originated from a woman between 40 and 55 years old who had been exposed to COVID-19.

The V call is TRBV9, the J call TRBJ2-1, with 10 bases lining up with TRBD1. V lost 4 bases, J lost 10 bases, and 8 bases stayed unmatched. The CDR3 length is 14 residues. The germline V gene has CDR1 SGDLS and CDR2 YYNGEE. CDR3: CASSPGQGRHEQFF. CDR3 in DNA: TGTGCCAGCAGCCCGGGACAGGGGAGGCACGAGCAGTTCTTC.

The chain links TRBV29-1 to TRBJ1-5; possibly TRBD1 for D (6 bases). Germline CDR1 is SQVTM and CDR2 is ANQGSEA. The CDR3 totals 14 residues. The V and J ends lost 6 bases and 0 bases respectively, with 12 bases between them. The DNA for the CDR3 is TGCAGCGTCCAAACAGGGTATAGCAATCAGCCCCAGCATTTT. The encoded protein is CSVQTGYSNQPQHF.

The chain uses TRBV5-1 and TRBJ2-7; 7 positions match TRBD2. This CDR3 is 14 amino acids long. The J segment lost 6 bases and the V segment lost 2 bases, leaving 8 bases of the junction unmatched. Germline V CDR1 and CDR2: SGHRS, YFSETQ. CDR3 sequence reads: CASSFGGSESEQYF. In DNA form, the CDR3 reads TGCGCCAGCAGCTTCGGCGGGAGTGAATCCGAGCAGTACTTC.

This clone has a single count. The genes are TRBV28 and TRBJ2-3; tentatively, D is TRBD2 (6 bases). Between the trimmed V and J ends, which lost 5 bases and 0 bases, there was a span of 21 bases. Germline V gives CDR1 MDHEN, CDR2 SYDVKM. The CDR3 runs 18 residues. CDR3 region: CASSPTWGGPSSTDTQYF. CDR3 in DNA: TGTGCCAGCAGTCCGACGTGGGGAGGACCATCTAGCACAGATACGCAGTATTTT.

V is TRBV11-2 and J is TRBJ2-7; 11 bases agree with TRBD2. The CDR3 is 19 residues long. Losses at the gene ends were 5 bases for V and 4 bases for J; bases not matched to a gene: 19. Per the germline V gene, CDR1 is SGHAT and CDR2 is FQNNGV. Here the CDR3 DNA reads TGTGCCAGCAGCCATCCCCCCTTTGGGCTAGCGGGGGGTTCGTACGAGCAGTACTTC. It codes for CASSHPPFGLAGGSYEQYF.

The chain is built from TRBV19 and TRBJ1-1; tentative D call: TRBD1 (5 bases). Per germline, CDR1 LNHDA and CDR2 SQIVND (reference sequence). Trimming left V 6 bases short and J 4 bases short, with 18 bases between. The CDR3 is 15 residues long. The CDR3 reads CASSHGARQPTEAFF. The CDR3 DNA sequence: TGTGCCAGTAGCCATGGGGCCCGGCAGCCCACTGAAGCTTTCTTT.

The CDR3 DNA sequence: TGTGCCAGCAGCTTAGCAGTGGGTCTCGGCGGCAGGGGGTCCTACGAGCAGTACTTC. Its translation: CASSLAVGLGGRGSYEQYF. J is TRBJ2-7 and V is TRBV7-2, with 7 bases that match TRBD1. V dropped 0 bases and J dropped 1; count of bases not matched to a gene: 15. Per germline, CDR1 SGHTA and CDR2 FQGNSA. The CDR3 has 19 amino acids.

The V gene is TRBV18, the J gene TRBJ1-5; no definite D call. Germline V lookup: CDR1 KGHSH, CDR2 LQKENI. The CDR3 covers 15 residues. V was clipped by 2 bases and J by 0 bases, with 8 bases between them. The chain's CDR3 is CASSPSQSSNQPQHF. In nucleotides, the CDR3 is TGTGCCAGCTCACCAAGTCAGTCTAGCAATCAGCCCCAGCATTTT.

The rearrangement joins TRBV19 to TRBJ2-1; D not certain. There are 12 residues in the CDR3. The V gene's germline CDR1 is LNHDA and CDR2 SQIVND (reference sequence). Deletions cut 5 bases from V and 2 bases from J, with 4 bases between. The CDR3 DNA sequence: TGTGCCAGTAGTCCAGCCTACAATGAGCAGTTCTTC. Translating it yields CASSPAYNEQFF.

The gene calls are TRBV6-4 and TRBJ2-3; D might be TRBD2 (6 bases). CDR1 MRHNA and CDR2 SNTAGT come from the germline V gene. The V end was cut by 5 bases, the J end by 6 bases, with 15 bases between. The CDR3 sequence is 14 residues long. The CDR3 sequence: CASSSGSPPDTQYF. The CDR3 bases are TGTGCCAGCAGTTCCGGGAGCCCACCCGATACGCAGTATTTT.

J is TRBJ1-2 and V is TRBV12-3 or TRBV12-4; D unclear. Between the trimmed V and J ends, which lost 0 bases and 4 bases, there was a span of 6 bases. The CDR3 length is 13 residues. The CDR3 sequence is CASSLAQAYGYTF. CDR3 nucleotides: TGTGCCAGCAGTTTAGCCCAAGCCTATGGCTACACCTTC.

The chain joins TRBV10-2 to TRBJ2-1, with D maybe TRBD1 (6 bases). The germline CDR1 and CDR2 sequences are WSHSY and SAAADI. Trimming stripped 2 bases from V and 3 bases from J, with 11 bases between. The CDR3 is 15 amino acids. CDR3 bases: TGCGCCAGCAGTGAGGGACAGCCCTTCTACAATGAGCAGTTCTTC. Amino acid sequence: CASSEGQPFYNEQFF.

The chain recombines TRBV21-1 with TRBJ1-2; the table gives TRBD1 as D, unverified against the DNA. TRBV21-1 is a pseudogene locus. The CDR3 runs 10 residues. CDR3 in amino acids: CASSTRAGTF. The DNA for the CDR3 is TGTGCCAGCAGCACCAGGGCTGGCACCTTC.

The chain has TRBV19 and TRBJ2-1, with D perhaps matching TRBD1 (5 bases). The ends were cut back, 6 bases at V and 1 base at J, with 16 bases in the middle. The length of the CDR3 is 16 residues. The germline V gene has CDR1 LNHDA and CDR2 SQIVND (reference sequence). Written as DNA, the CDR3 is TGTGCCAGTAGCCCCCAAGGGGCGAATTCCTACAATGAGCAGTTCTTC. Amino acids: CASSPQGANSYNEQFF.

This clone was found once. The CDR3 loop is CASSVGPTAREKLFF. CDR3 nucleotide sequence: TGTGCCAGCAGCGTAGGGCCGACAGCGAGGGAAAAACTGTTTTTT. This rearrangement joins TRBV9 to TRBJ1-4, with D perhaps matching TRBD1 (5 bases). Per germline, CDR1 SGDLS and CDR2 YYNGEE. V lost 0 bases and J 8 bases, leaving 14 bases between the germline ends. The CDR3 sequence is 15 residues long.

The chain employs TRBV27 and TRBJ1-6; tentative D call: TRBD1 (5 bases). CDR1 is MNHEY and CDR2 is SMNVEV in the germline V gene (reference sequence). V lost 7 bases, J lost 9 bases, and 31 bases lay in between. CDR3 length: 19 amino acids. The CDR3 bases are TGTGCCAGCAAAATAGAACAGGTCTTAGGCCTCGAATCGTCTTCACCCCTCCACTTT. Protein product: CASKIEQVLGLESSSPLHF.

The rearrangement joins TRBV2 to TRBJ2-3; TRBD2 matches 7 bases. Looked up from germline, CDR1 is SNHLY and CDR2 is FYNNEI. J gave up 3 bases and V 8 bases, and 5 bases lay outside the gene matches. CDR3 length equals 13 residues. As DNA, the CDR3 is TGTGCCAGCCTACTACTAGCGACAGATACGCAGTATTTT. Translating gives CASLLLATDTQYF.

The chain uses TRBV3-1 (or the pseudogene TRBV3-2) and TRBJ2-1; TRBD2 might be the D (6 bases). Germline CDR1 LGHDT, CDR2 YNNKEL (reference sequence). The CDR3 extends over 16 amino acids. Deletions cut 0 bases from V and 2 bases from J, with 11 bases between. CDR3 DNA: TGTGCCAGCAGCCAAGATGGAGGGTCCACCTACAATGAGCAGTTCTTC. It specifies CASSQDGGSTYNEQFF.

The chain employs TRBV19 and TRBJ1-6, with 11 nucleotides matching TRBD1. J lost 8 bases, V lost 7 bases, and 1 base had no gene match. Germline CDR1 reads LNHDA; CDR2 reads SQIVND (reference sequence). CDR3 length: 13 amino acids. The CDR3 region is CASKGQGDSPLHF. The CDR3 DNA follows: TGTGCCAGTAAGGGACAGGGGGATTCACCCCTCCACTTT.

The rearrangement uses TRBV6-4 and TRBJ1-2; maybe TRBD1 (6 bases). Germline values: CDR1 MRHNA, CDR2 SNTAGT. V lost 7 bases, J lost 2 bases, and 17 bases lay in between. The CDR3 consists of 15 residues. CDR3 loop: CASKWTAKDNYGYTF. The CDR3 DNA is TGTGCCAGCAAATGGACAGCGAAGGACAACTATGGCTACACCTTC.

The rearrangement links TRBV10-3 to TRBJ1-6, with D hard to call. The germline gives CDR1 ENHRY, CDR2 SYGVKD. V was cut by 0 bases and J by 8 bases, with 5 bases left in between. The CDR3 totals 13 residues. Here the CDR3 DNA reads TGTGCCATCAGTGAGTCCGAGGATTCACCCCTCCACTTT. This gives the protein CAISESEDSPLHF.